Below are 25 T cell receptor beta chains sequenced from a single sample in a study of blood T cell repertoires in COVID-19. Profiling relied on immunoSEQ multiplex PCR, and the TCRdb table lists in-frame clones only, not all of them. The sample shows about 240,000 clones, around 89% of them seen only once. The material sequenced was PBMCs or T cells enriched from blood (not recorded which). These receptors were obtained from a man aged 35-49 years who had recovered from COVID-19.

The CDR3 loop is CASSPGGVNEKLFF. The CDR3 nucleotides are TGCGCCAGCAGCCCCGGGGGGGTTAATGAAAAACTGTTTTTT. This chain uses TRBV5-1 with TRBJ1-4, with D maybe TRBD1 (5 bases). From germline, CDR1 is SGHRS and CDR2 YFSETQ. This CDR3 comprises 14 residues. The ends were cut back, 4 bases at V and 4 bases at J, with 11 bases in the middle.

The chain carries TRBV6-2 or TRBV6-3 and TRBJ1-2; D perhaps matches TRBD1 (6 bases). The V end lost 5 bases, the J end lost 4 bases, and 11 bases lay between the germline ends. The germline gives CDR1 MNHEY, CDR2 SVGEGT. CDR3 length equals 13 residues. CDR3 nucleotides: TGTGCCAGCAGTGCCCAACAGGGCTATGGCTACACCTTC. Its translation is CASSAQQGYGYTF.

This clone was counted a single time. CDR3 sequence (DNA): TGCGCCAGCGGCGACAGGGTTGGGGAAAAACTGTTTTTT. Encoded protein: CASGDRVGEKLFF. The rearrangement joins TRBV10-2 to TRBJ1-4, with TRBD1 matching 7 bases. The ends lost 8 bases at V and 8 bases at J; junction bases unmatched: 8. From germline, CDR1 is WSHSY and CDR2 SAAADI. This CDR3 has 13 residues.

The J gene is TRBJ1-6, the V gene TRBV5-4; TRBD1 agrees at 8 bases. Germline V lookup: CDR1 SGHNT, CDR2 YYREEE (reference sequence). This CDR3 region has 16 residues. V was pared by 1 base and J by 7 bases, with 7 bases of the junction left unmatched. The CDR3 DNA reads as TGTGCCAGCAGCTTGCAAAGACAGGGGAGGAATTCACCCCTCCACTTT. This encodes CASSLQRQGRNSPLHF.

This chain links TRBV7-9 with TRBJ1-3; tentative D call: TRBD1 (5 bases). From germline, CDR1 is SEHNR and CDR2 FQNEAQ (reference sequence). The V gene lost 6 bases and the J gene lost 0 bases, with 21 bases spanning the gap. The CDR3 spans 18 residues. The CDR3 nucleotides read TGTGCCAGCAGACGAGCCCCGGGGGTCATACTCTCTGGAAACACCATATATTTT. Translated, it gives CASRRAPGVILSGNTIYF.

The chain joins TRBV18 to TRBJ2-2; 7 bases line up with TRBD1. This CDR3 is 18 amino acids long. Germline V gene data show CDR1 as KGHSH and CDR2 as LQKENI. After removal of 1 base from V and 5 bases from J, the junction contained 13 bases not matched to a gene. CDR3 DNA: TGTGCCAGCTCACCACAGTTTATGCGAGGGGGCGCGACCGGGGAGCTGTTTTTT. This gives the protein CASSPQFMRGGATGELFF.

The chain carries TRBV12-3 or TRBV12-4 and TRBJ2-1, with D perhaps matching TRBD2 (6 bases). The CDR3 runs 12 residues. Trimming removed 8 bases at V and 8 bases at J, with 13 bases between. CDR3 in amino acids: CASLGGLHEQFF. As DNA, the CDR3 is TGTGCCAGCCTGGGGGGTCTGCATGAGCAGTTCTTC.

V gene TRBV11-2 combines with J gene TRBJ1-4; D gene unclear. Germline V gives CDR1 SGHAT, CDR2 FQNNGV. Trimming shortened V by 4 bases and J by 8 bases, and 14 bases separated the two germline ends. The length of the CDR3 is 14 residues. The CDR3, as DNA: TGTGCCAGCAGCTCCCTTAGATCCAACGAAAAACTGTTTTTT. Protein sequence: CASSSLRSNEKLFF.

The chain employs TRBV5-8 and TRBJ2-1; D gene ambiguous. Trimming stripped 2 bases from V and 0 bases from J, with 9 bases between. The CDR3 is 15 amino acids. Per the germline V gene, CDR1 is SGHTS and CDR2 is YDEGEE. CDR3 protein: CASSFAASSYNEQFF. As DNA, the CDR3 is TGTGCCAGCAGCTTTGCGGCCAGCTCCTACAATGAGCAGTTCTTC. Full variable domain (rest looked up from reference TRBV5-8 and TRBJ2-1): EAGVTQSPTHLIKTRGQQATLRCSPISGHTSVYWYQQALGLGLQFLLWYDEGEERNRGNFPPRFSGRQFPNYSSELNVNALELEDSALYLCASSFAASSYNEQFFGPGTRLTVL.

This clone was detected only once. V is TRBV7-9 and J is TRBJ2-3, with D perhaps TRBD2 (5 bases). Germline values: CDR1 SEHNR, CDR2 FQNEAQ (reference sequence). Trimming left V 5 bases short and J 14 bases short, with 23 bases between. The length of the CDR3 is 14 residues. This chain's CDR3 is CASSPQSGLPTWYF. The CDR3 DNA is TGTGCCAGCAGCCCCCAAAGCGGTCTTCCGACGTGGTATTTT. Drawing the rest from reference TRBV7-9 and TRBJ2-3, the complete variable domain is DTGVSQNPRHKITKRGQNVTFRCDPISEHNRLYWYRQTLGQGPEFLTYFQNEAQLEKSRLLSDRFSAERPKGSFSTLEIQRTEQGDSAMYLCASSPQSGLPTWYFGPGTRLTVL.

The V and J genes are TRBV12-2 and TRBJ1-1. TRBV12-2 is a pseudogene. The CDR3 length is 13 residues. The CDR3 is CASRSVVNTEAFF. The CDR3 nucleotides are TGTGCAAGTCGCTCGGTAGTGAACACTGAAGCTTTCTTT.

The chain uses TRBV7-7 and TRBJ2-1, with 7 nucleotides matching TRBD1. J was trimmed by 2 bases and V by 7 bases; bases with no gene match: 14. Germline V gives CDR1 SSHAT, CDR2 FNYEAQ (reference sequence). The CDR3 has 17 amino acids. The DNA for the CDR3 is TGTGCCAGCATCCAAACGAACCGGGACAGAGCCTACAATGAGCAGTTCTTC. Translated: CASIQTNRDRAYNEQFF.

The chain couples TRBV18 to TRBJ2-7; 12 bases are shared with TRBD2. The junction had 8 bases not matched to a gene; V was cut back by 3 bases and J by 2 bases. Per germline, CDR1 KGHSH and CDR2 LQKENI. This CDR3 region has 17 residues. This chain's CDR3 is CASSPQTSGSFTYEQYF. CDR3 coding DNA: TGTGCCAGCTCACCTCAGACTAGCGGGAGTTTTACCTACGAGCAGTACTTC.

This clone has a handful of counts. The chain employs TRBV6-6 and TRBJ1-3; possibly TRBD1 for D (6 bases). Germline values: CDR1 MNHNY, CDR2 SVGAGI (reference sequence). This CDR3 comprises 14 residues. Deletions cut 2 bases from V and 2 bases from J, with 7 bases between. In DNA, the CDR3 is TGTGCCAGCAGTTACGAGGGGGCTGGAAACACCATATATTTT. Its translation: CASSYEGAGNTIYF.

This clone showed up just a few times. The CDR3 nucleotides read TGTGCCAGCAGCCAAGGGAAACTAGCGCGAAGCACAGATACGCAGTATTTT. This gives the protein CASSQGKLARSTDTQYF. The chain has TRBV3-1 (or the pseudogene TRBV3-2) and TRBJ2-3; 7 bases match TRBD2. Germline V lookup: CDR1 LGHDT, CDR2 YNNKEL (reference sequence). The CDR3 totals 17 residues. V trimming: 1 base; J trimming: 0 bases; junction bases outside the gene matches: 7.

The CDR3: CASSSSLVVESANTGELFF. Written as DNA, the CDR3 is TGTGCCAGCAGTTCCTCGCTCGTAGTTGAGTCCGCGAACACCGGGGAGCTGTTTTTT. The V call is TRBV28, the J call TRBJ2-2, with D hard to call. Deletions cut 4 bases from V and 0 bases from J, with 21 bases between. The CDR3 has 19 residues. Germline V CDR1 and CDR2: MDHEN, SYDVKM.

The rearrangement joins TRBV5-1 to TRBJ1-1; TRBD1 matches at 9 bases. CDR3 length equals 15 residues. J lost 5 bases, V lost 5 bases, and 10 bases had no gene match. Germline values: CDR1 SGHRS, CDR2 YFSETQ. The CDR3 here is CASRSDRGDGTEAFF. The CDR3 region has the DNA TGCGCCAGCAGGAGTGACAGGGGGGACGGAACTGAAGCTTTCTTT.

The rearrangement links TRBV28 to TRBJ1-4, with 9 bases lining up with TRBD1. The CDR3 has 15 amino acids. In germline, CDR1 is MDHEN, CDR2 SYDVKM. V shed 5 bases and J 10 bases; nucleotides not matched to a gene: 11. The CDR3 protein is CASSPPGQGPGKLFF. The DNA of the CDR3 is TGTGCCAGCAGTCCCCCGGGACAGGGCCCTGGAAAACTGTTTTTT.

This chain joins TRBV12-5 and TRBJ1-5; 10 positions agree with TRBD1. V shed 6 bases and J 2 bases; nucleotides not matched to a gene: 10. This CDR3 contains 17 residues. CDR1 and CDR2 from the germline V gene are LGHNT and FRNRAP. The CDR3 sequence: CASGRDRGRIGNQPQHF. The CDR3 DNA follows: TGTGCTAGTGGCAGAGACAGGGGGCGGATCGGCAATCAGCCCCAGCATTTT.

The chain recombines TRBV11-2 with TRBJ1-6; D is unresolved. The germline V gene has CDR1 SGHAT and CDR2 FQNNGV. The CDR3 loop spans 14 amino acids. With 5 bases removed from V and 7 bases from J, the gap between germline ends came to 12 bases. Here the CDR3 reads CASSNVAVNSPLHF. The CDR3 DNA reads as TGTGCCAGCAGCAACGTGGCCGTCAATTCACCCCTCCACTTT.

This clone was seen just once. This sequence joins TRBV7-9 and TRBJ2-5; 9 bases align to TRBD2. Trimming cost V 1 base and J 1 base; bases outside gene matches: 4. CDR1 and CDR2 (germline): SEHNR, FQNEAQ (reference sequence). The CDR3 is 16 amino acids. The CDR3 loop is CASSLVGSGSQETQYF. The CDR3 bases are TGTGCCAGCAGCTTAGTGGGTAGCGGGAGCCAAGAGACCCAGTACTTC.

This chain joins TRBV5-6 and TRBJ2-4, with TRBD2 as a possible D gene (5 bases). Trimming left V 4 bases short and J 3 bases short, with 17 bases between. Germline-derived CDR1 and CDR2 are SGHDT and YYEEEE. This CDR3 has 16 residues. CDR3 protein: CASSDFNVRGKNIQYF. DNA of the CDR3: TGTGCCAGCAGCGATTTTAATGTTCGGGGCAAAAACATTCAGTACTTC.

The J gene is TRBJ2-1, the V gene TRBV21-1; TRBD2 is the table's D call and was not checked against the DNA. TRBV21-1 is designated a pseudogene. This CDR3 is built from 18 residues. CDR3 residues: CASSKLRLAANQAHEQFF. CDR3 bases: TGTGCCAGCAGCAAACTCCGACTAGCGGCCAACCAGGCGCATGAGCAGTTCTTC.

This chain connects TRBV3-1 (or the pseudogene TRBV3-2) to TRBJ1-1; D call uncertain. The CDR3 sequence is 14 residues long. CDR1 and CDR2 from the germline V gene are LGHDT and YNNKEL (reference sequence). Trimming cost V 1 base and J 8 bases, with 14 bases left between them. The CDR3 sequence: CASSQAAGNLEAFF. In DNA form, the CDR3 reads TGTGCCAGCAGCCAAGCCGCGGGGAATTTGGAAGCTTTCTTT.

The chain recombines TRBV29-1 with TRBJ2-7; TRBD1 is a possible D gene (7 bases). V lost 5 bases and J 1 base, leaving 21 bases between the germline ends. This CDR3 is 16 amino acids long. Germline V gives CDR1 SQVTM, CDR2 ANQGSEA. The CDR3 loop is CSVLSGGLHNSYEQYF. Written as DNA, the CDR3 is TGCAGCGTTTTGTCAGGGGGGCTTCATAATTCCTACGAGCAGTACTTC.